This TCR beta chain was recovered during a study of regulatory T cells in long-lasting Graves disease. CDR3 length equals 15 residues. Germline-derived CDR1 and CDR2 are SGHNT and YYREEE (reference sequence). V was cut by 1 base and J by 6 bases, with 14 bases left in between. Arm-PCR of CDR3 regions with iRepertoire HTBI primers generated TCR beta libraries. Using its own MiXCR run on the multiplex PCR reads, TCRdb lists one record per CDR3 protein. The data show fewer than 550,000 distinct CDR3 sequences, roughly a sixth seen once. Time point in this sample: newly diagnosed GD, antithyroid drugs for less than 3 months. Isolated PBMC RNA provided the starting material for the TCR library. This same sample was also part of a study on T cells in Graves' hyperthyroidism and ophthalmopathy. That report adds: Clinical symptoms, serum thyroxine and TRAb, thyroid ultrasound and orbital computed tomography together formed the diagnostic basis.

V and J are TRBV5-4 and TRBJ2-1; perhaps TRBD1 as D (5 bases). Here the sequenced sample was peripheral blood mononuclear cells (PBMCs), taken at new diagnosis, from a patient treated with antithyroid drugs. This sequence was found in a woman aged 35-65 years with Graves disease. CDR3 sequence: CASSLKGAPGNEQFF. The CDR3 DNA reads TGTGCCAGCAGCTTGAAAGGGGCCCCTGGCAATGAGCAGTTCTTC.